Reported below is one TCR beta chain. No cognate antigen has been identified for it. No base-level quality is on record; no much larger clone is a single base apart. Library prep was done by the immunoSEQ multiplex PCR assay. A mixture of 60 forward primers for TCR Vbeta segments and 13 reverse primers for TCR Jbeta segments was used in the multiplex PCR. The CDR3 region of rearranged TCR beta genes was amplified from genomic DNA by a multiplex PCR assay. On the Illumina HiSeq System, the amplified TCR beta libraries were sequenced as 87-base-pair reads. The source study handled its data this way. A later analysis counted about 82 million unique TCR beta chains across the 650 to 800 repertoires, and roughly 10 million of these chains were shared by at least two donors. Raw reads were error-corrected and collapsed into unique sequences with a nearest-neighbor algorithm that merged closely related sequences to remove PCR and sequencing errors. V, D and J gene segments were assigned by aligning CDR3 sequences to IMGT reference sequences. For a sequence to be retained, a match of at least six nucleotides to both a V gene segment and a J gene segment was required. Rearrangements were called productive when the CDR3 lacked stop codons and stayed in frame with V and J; all others were non-productive. CDR3 was defined by IMGT convention, running from the second conserved V-encoded cysteine to the conserved J-encoded phenylalanine. Sequences without an unambiguous match to a single V gene segment were excluded from the earlier analysis of about 630 of the donors. In an earlier analysis of approximately 590 of the donors, a V segment was called functional when productive rearrangements were above 56.7%, and segregating when the standard deviation between donors exceeded 5%. A statistical classification framework was built for diagnosing cytomegalovirus status from the catalog of TCR beta chain sequences. In a later analysis, V and J genes were assigned by comparing TCR nucleotide sequences against IMGT/GENE-DB human TR gene sequences. In a later analysis, CDR3 sequences and most-parsimonious VDJ recombination scenarios were assigned using the TCRdist pipeline. In a later analysis, each TCR beta chain was defined by its CDR3 amino acid sequence together with its V-gene family, and reads lacking a unique V-gene family were excluded. To address suspected cross-contamination and a sequencing artifact, a later analysis removed roughly 640 highly shared, low-generation-probability nucleotide sequences. A later analysis calculated a clonal expansion index for each public chain from normalized within-repertoire ranks of inferred template counts. In a later analysis, generation probabilities were computed with a VDJ recombination model fitted to out-of-frame rearrangements, and the resulting probabilities were checked against IGoR. In a later analysis, hypergeometric tests were used to score TCR-TCR, TCR-HLA and TCR-CMV co-occurrence, with a repertoire-size bias correction applied to TCR pairs. A later analysis estimated false discovery rates by permuting HLA or CMV assignments 20 times. In a later analysis, co-occurring TCRs were grouped using DBSCAN, with TCRdist sequence similarity added in when clustering inside HLA-allele-positive subsets. Repertoires with fewer than 30,000 or more than 120,000 public chains, plus five repertoires with anomalous nucleotide sharing, were excluded from co-occurrence clustering. Entries here come from immuneACCESS through TCRdb and include only in-frame sequences with V and J called. Some clones fail to appear in such tables; in the studies checked, an unresolved V gene covers under half of the shortfall, and the cause of the remainder is unknown. V, J and clone size are taken as reported in that table, and D and trimming were inferred from the DNA itself. The sample profile shows about 95,000 clones; 78% of them were found once. The ten largest clones represent 4.1% of the sample.

This entry belongs to a study of cytomegalovirus exposure and HLA in healthy donors (dated by TCRdb to the late 2010s). Concerning the study at large: In an earlier analysis of around 540 of the donors, 276 Gb of sequence data and 90 million to 130 million unique TCR beta sequences from 180 million or so T cells were reported. All discovery cohort repertoires had been generated using a single sequencing platform. To predict cytomegalovirus infection status, the study combined high-throughput TCR immunosequencing, statistical association of individual TCRs with disease status, and machine learning. The study was designed to test whether signatures of past pathogen exposure could be identified by cataloging public T cell receptors. Roughly 5 DR-DQ haplotypes were handled as single units for association and clustering, since linkage in the cohort was strong. Donor age, sex, ethnicity and CMV serostatus were compiled alongside the repertoire data. The genetic ancestry cluster associated with self-reported Caucasian donors included about four fifths of the 398 genotyped donors. HLA typing included class I and class II loci at four-digit resolution. Besides the first cohort of some 670 subjects, a separate validation cohort made up of roughly 120 different subjects was used. In a later genetic analysis, genome-wide SNP genotypes for about three fifths of the roughly 670 donors were used, and that subset was treated as a discovery cohort. Approximately 310 gigabases of sequencing data and roughly 90 million unique TCR sequences were included in an early release covering several hundred HLA-typed donors. The T cell repertoires of under 700 subjects were profiled by immunosequencing and related to cytomegalovirus serostatus. In an earlier analysis of more than 550 of the donors, high-throughput TCR beta sequencing was used to judge whether each TCR beta V gene segment behaved as functional or pseudogenic. Rather than using new phenotypic data, the later analysis identified candidate immune exposures from TCR beta sequences and from how often those sequences occurred across donors. Typing coverage differed by locus: A, B, C, DRB1 and DQB1 were typed in about 629-630 donors, DQA1 in 522, DPA1 in 600 to 610, and DPB1 in just under 480. Among some 400 genotyped donors of the cohort, an average of 235,054 unique TCR beta nucleotide sequences were sequenced per donor, around a sixth of them non-productive. In a later analysis, previously published TCR beta repertoires from some 640 donors were re-analyzed and high-resolution HLA genotyping was added so that TCR occurrence patterns could be studied. General study outcomes and caveats: Cytomegalovirus status was reported to be diagnosed by the classifier with high specificity and sensitivity in both the original and validation cohorts. In this cohort, only TCR beta chains were sequenced, and detectable features were limited by the absence of alpha or paired-chain data. A few of the identified cytomegalovirus-associated TCR beta chains were confirmed in vitro to be specific for cytomegalovirus antigens. Immune exposure information for the cohort was limited to CMV serostatus. The authors suggested that the approach could potentially be extended to other disease states and immunological phenotypes. The study listed approximately 160 TCR beta chains as associated with cytomegalovirus. At a false discovery rate of 0.05, a later analysis linked around 15,000 TCR beta sequences to specific HLA alleles. A further reported finding was that TCR beta sequences accurately predicted the HLA-A and HLA-B alleles for most subjects in the first cohort. Sequencing depth was assumed to be roughly uniform across donors in the presence/absence analyses, though that assumption may not hold. In a later analysis, the rate of TCR association differed among HLA loci, with DRB1 alleles having the most associated TCRs and HLA-C alleles having the fewest. Linkage disequilibrium might explain the correlated functional status among segregating V segments, but an unknown experimental factor could not be excluded. A later analysis reported that several top co-occurrence clusters appeared linked to parvovirus B19, influenza, CMV and Epstein-Barr virus. According to a later analysis, most CMV-associated TCR beta chains appeared to be HLA-restricted, and the HLA associations seemed to be driven largely by CMV exposure. Because HLA typing was missing for some donors at each locus, association tests included only the typed subset. Strong co-occurrence of HLA alleles, especially DR and DQ, made assigning TCR associations to individual alleles difficult. Some IMGT-functional V segments, including TRBV6-2 and TRBV6-3, could not be told apart with the 87-base-pair reads, so those segments were excluded. Most TCR sequences were seen in very few donors, while some public TCRs were found in many individuals. Seventeen rarely observed V segments, including chromosome 9 orphons, were excluded from the earlier analysis of almost 600 of the donors because counts were too low. A later genetic analysis reported fewer N-insertions in productive TCRs among donors in an Asian-associated ancestry cluster than the 666-donor mean. Compared with equally common non-associated chains, HLA-associated TCR beta chains in a later analysis were more clonally expanded and had lower generation probabilities. An earlier analysis of 587 of the donors showed that most TCR beta V segments appeared in productive rearrangements either about 87% or about 30% of the time, which broadly matched IMGT annotations. A cluster of highly shared sequence variants was judged likely to be a technical artifact of the sequencing pipeline. A later genetic analysis associated a missense DCLRE1C variant with V-gene and J-gene trimming of TCR beta chains, and an independent cohort replicated the association.

The germline V gene (reference sequence) sets CDR1 to PRHDT and CDR2 to FYEKMQ. The CDR3 goes from the cysteine to the phenylalanine over 15 residues. Just the 45-base CDR3 DNA is kept, in frame starting at base 1. For this chain, trimming is 5 bases at the V end and 5 bases at the J end, and the number of junction bases without a gene match is 9. The cohort consisted of 600 to 700 healthy bone marrow donors. At the time of sampling, every cohort member was nominally healthy, though immune exposures that went unrecorded were likely present. The donor tested CMV seropositive, placing the donor among the roughly 270 seropositive members of the cohort. A peripheral blood sample was provided by each donor, and peripheral blood mononuclear cells were used for TCR beta sequencing. Genomic DNA was extracted from the blood cell samples with the Qiagen DNeasy Blood Extraction Kit.

The source material was PBMCs. The chain joins TRBV13 to TRBJ1-3, and 7 bases in between align with TRBD1. The sequence was obtained from a woman between 40 and 55 years old in good health and CMV-seropositive. The CDR3: CASSARQGFRNTIYF. The DNA is TGTGCCAGCAGCGCCCGACAGGGTTTTAGAAACACCATATATTTT.